This T cell receptor (beta chain) was recorded in a study of blood T cell repertoires in COVID-19. Looking at the study overall: Whether acute or convalescent, the COVID-19 samples came from the United States, Italy and Spain.

This CDR3 has 13 residues. With V trimmed by 5 bases and J by 15 bases, 11 bases remained unmatched. CDR1 SGHTA and CDR2 FQGNSA come from the germline V gene. The method was immunoSEQ multiplex PCR; TCRdb's version includes in-frame clones alone and lacks a portion of them. This sample has 270,000 or so clones, with about nine tenths found just once. The receptor comes from a woman aged 40 to 50 who had recovered from COVID-19. The chain couples TRBV7-2 to TRBJ2-1; 9 nucleotides agree with TRBD2. The specimen was peripheral blood. The CDR3 DNA sequence: TGTGCCAGCAGCGGACCGGCCGGGACTAGCTCGTTCTTC. It encodes CASSGPAGTSSFF.